A single sample gave rise to the 27 T cell receptor beta chains below, sequenced in a study of T-cell reconstitution after alpha-beta-depleted transplantation in children listed by TCRdb under 2016. This specimen's treatment or condition label, per the study, means: allogeneic hematopoietic cell transplantation with graft depleted of TCRalphabeta T cells and CD19 B cells. The library was made by PCR. The instrument given in TCRdb is Illumina HiSeq 2500. TCR library preparation used molecular barcoding, with unique molecular identifiers applied to normalize quantification of the TCRbeta repertoire. Using fastp at Q25 and MiXCR, TCRdb reprocessed the public reads and kept productive beta chains. Identical CDR3 proteins give one entry, which carries the most common genes and DNA. The sample table shows some 190,000 distinct CDR3 sequences, and around 10% are seen once. Of the sample, around 14% is held by the ten largest clones.

The material sequenced was PBMCs, taken before TCRalphabeta/CD19-depleted stem cell transplant. The origin of the receptors is a boy aged 2 to 10 with acute myeloid leukemia, due to receive a stem cell transplant.

This clonotype was recorded at least ten times. The chain employs TRBV24-1 and TRBJ2-3; 8 bases line up with TRBD2. The germline V gene has CDR1 KGHDR and CDR2 SFDVKD. The CDR3 sequence is 17 residues long. V trimming: 5 bases; J trimming: 4 bases; junction bases outside the gene matches: 13. CDR3 residues: CATSAAPGLEFSDTQYF. The CDR3 coding sequence is TGTGCCACCAGTGCCGCCCCGGGACTAGAGTTCTCAGATACGCAGTATTTT.

This clonotype was seen at least ten times. The chain carries TRBV28 and TRBJ2-5; possibly TRBD1 for D (6 bases). Germline CDR1 reads MDHEN; CDR2 reads SYDVKM. V dropped 3 bases and J dropped 5 bases, with 16 bases sitting between them. The length of the CDR3 is 15 residues. CDR3: CASSFGAGVAETQYF. As DNA, the CDR3 is TGTGCCAGCAGTTTCGGTGCAGGGGTTGCGGAGACCCAGTACTTC.

This clonotype was detected many times. The gene calls are TRBV7-2 and TRBJ2-5, with D tentatively TRBD2 (5 bases). Looked up from germline, CDR1 is SGHTA and CDR2 is FQGNSA. The CDR3 has 15 amino acids. With 6 bases removed from V and 3 bases from J, the gap between germline ends came to 17 bases. The CDR3 sequence: CASRQREHPKETQYF. CDR3 sequence (DNA): TGTGCCAGCAGACAAAGGGAGCACCCAAAAGAGACCCAGTACTTC.

This clonotype came up many times. The J gene is TRBJ2-1, the V gene TRBV3-1; possible D gene TRBD2, 6 bases. Germline values: CDR1 LGHDT, CDR2 YNNKEL (reference sequence). V shed 4 bases and J shed 5 bases, with 12 bases lying between them. The CDR3 covers 14 residues. The CDR3 loop reads CASSRSSAHNEQFF. CDR3 DNA: TGTGCCAGCAGCCGGTCTAGCGCGCACAATGAGCAGTTCTTC.

Many counts were recorded for this clonotype. The gene calls are TRBV3-1 and TRBJ1-1, with TRBD1 matching over 9 bases. V was clipped by 0 bases and J by 5 bases; unmatched bases: 4. This CDR3 spans 15 amino acids. Germline assignment: CDR1 LGHDT and CDR2 YNNKEL (reference sequence). The DNA of the CDR3 is TGTGCCAGCAGCCAAGATTGGGACAGGGAGACTGAAGCTTTCTTT. Translating gives CASSQDWDRETEAFF.

At least ten counts were recorded for this clonotype. The chain is built from TRBV5-6 and TRBJ1-2, with D hard to call. V was cut by 0 bases and J by 8 bases, with 11 bases left in between. The germline V gene encodes CDR1 SGHDT and CDR2 YYEEEE. CDR3 size: 13 residues. CDR3 bases: TGTGCCAGCAGCTTGGGAGGAAATAGAGGCTACACCTTC. It codes for CASSLGGNRGYTF.

This clonotype was seen more than once but under ten times. In DNA form, the CDR3 reads TGTGCTAGTGGTTTGGGACAGAACACTGAAGCTTTCTTT. The encoded protein is CASGLGQNTEAFF. The V gene is TRBV12-5, the J gene TRBJ1-1, with no clear D. V was clipped by 1 base and J by 1 base, with 4 bases between them. The germline V gene encodes CDR1 LGHNT and CDR2 FRNRAP. This CDR3 is built from 13 residues.

This clonotype was counted at least ten times. CDR3 sequence (DNA): TGTGCCAGCAGTCGACCTACCGACAGGGCGCGGCAGCCCCAGCATTTT. Amino acids: CASSRPTDRARQPQHF. The rearrangement uses TRBV2 and TRBJ1-5; 7 bases align to TRBD1. Germline loops: CDR1 SNHLY, CDR2 FYNNEI. Unmatched junction bases numbered 14, after V lost 5 bases and J lost 7 bases. The CDR3 totals 16 residues.

This clonotype was seen at least ten times. The CDR3 DNA reads as TGTGCCAGCAGCCCTACAGGGGGCGTTTACTTCGGCTACACCTTC. It is translated as CASSPTGGVYFGYTF. V and J are TRBV12-3 or TRBV12-4 and TRBJ1-2; 9 nucleotides agree with TRBD1. This CDR3 has 15 amino acids. Trimming removed 6 bases from V and 8 bases from J; junction bases left unmatched: 13.

This clonotype showed up many times. This chain joins TRBV20-1 and TRBJ2-7; 8 bases map to TRBD1. The ends lost 5 bases at V and 4 bases at J; junction bases unmatched: 7. CDR1 and CDR2 (germline): DFQATT, SNEGSKA (reference sequence). This CDR3 spans 13 amino acids. CDR3: CSAGDRRPYEQYF. The CDR3 nucleotides are TGCAGTGCTGGGGACAGGCGCCCTTACGAGCAGTACTTC.

In this sample, this clonotype turned up many times. V and J are TRBV12-3 or TRBV12-4 and TRBJ1-2; D gene uncertain. This CDR3 comprises 14 residues. Trimming pared 2 bases from V and 4 bases from J, leaving 11 bases between. CDR3 sequence: CASSLSSGTYGYTF. The CDR3, as DNA: TGTGCCAGCAGTTTATCGTCAGGAACCTATGGCTACACCTTC.

The chain links TRBV3-1 to TRBJ2-4, with a tentative D call TRBD2 (6 bases). The CDR3 totals 20 residues. In germline, CDR1 is LGHDT, CDR2 YNNKEL (reference sequence). The V end lost 2 bases, the J end lost 0 bases, and 23 bases lay between the germline ends. The chain's CDR3 is CASSQPFLSGTQVAKNIQYF. The CDR3 bases are TGTGCCAGCAGCCAACCCTTCCTTAGCGGAACCCAAGTAGCCAAAAACATTCAGTACTTC.

This clonotype was observed many times. The chain couples TRBV4-1 to TRBJ2-7, with D perhaps TRBD1 (5 bases). Germline lookup yields CDR1 MGHRA and CDR2 YSYEKL. V was pared by 1 base and J by 5 bases, with 15 bases between. The CDR3 contains 15 residues. CDR3 coding DNA: TGCGCCAGCAGCCAAGTCAAGGGGTCAGCAGACGAGCAGTACTTC. This sequence encodes CASSQVKGSADEQYF.

In its sample, this clonotype was seen many times. The J gene is TRBJ1-1, the V gene TRBV5-5; perhaps TRBD1 as D (6 bases). With 5 bases removed from V and 3 bases from J, the gap between germline ends came to 14 bases. Germline values: CDR1 SGHKS, CDR2 YYEKEE (reference sequence). CDR3 size: 14 residues. The CDR3, as DNA: TGTGCCAGCAGTTTAGGGGAGGGGGACACTGAAGCTTTCTTT. Translated, it gives CASSLGEGDTEAFF. Combining the CDR3 with reference TRBV5-5 and TRBJ1-1 gives the whole variable domain DAGVTQSPTHLIKTRGQQVTLRCSPISGHKSVSWYQQVLGQGPQFIFQYYEKEERGRGNFPDRFSARQFPNYSSELNVNALLLGDSALYLCASSLGEGDTEAFFGQGTRLTVV.

The table lists this clonotype with many counts. This chain connects TRBV7-3 to TRBJ1-1; D not certain. Germline values: CDR1 SGHTA, CDR2 FQGTGA. This CDR3 contains 13 residues. Between the trimmed V and J ends, which lost 0 bases and 5 bases, there was a span of 7 bases. CDR3: CASSLTGSTEAFF. The CDR3 DNA follows: TGTGCCAGCAGCTTAACCGGCAGTACTGAAGCTTTCTTT.

This clonotype was seen many times. The chain links TRBV20-1 to TRBJ2-3, with D perhaps given as TRBD1 or TRBD2 (5 bases each). Germline CDR1 is DFQATT and CDR2 is SNEGSKA (reference sequence). Trimming cost V 0 bases and J 6 bases, with 22 bases left between them. This CDR3 has 17 residues. As DNA, the CDR3 is TGCAGTGCTAGAGATCCCGGGGCTTTGGGGAGATCGGATACGCAGTATTTT. It encodes CSARDPGALGRSDTQYF.

This clonotype was observed at least ten times. The chain employs TRBV20-1 and TRBJ2-3; D is unresolved. The CDR3 loop spans 13 amino acids. Trimming left V 7 bases short and J 5 bases short, with 16 bases between. Germline lookup yields CDR1 DFQATT and CDR2 SNEGSKA (reference sequence). CDR3 DNA sequence: TGCAGTGTTAGGGCCCGTCGGGTAGATACGCAGTATTTT. Amino acids: CSVRARRVDTQYF.

This clonotype has a count of ten or more. This chain uses TRBV29-1 with TRBJ2-3; the D is unclear. Trimming stripped 3 bases from V and 5 bases from J, with 12 bases between. The CDR3 has 13 residues. From germline, CDR1 is SQVTM and CDR2 ANQGSEA. The CDR3 DNA sequence: TGCAGCGTTGATTCCCAAATCGGAGATACGCAGTATTTT. It translates to CSVDSQIGDTQYF.

At least ten counts were recorded for this clonotype. This chain links TRBV9 with TRBJ2-2, with 8 bases matching TRBD2. The ends lost 5 bases at V and 5 bases at J; junction bases unmatched: 8. The CDR3 totals 15 residues. Germline V gives CDR1 SGDLS, CDR2 YYNGEE. DNA of the CDR3: TGTGCCAGCAGAGTTTCGGCGGGAGGAACCGGGGAGCTGTTTTTT. It yields the protein CASRVSAGGTGELFF.

This clonotype was detected ten times or more. The V call is TRBV5-1, the J call TRBJ2-7, with 12 bases aligning to TRBD2. The CDR3 consists of 15 residues. Trimming took 4 bases from V and 3 from J; bases not matched to a gene: 5. Germline V gives CDR1 SGHRS, CDR2 YFSETQ. The CDR3, as DNA: TGCGCCAGCAGCCCATCTAGCGGGAGGGTCTACGAGCAGTACTTC. Protein: CASSPSSGRVYEQYF. Together with reference TRBV5-1 and TRBJ2-7, the CDR3 gives the full variable domain: KAGVTQTPRYLIKTRGQQVTLSCSPISGHRSVSWYQQTPGQGLQFLFEYFSETQRNKGNFPGRFSGRQFSNSRSEMNVSTLELGDSALYLCASSPSSGRVYEQYFGPGTRLTVT.

This clonotype was seen many times. The chain employs TRBV7-6 and TRBJ2-1, with 11 bases identical to TRBD2. The CDR3 extends over 15 amino acids. J lost 6 bases, V lost 4 bases, and 5 bases had no gene match. Per the germline V gene, CDR1 is SGHVS and CDR2 is FNYEAQ. The CDR3 loop reads CASSSSGTSGNEQFF. Written as DNA, the CDR3 is TGTGCCAGCAGCTCCTCCGGGACTAGCGGCAATGAGCAGTTCTTC.

This clonotype was picked up many times. The chain recombines TRBV13 with TRBJ1-1, with a weak D call TRBD1 (5 bases). Trimming took 4 bases from V and 0 from J, leaving 9 bases between them. This CDR3 contains 14 residues. Germline CDR1 PRHDT, CDR2 FYEKMQ (reference sequence). CDR3: CASSSSGMNTEAFF. The CDR3 coding sequence is TGTGCCAGCAGCTCCTCAGGGATGAACACTGAAGCTTTCTTT.

This clonotype has just a few counts. It may be a read error: a sequence one base away is much more abundant. The gene calls are TRBV7-8 and TRBJ2-7; 8 bases line up with TRBD1. CDR1 and CDR2 from the germline V gene are SGHVS and FQNEAQ. CDR3 length equals 13 residues. The CDR3 DNA reads as TGTGCCAGGGGACAGGTCAGCTCCTTCGAGCAGTACTTC. Amino acids: CARGQVSSFEQYF.

This clonotype was seen ten or more times. The chain links TRBV4-1 to TRBJ2-5; no clear D. The CDR3 has 12 amino acids. V was shortened by 0 bases and J by 7 bases, with 6 bases between the two germline ends. CDR1 is MGHRA and CDR2 is YSYEKL in the germline V gene. CDR3 in DNA: TGCGCCAGCAGCCAAGACTCGAGGACCCAGTACTTC. Translation: CASSQDSRTQYF.

This clonotype was counted ten times or more. The J gene is TRBJ2-1, the V gene TRBV29-1; D is uncertain. Trimming removed 1 base from V and 6 bases from J, with 10 bases in between. Germline lookup yields CDR1 SQVTM and CDR2 ANQGSEA. The CDR3 has 13 amino acids. In DNA, the CDR3 is TGCAGCGTTGAAGGTGGTAGGCCCAATGAGCAGTTCTTC. Its translation: CSVEGGRPNEQFF.

A note on this clonotype: A much larger clone sits a single nucleotide away, making a read error possible. This chain joins TRBV7-9 and TRBJ1-1; a possible D gene is TRBD1 (6 bases). The CDR3 consists of 14 residues. Germline CDR1 and CDR2: SEHNR and FQNEAQ (reference sequence). This CDR3 reads CASSQTGLDTEALF. In nucleotides, the CDR3 is TGTGCCAGCAGCCAAACAGGGCTTGACACTGAAGCTTTGTTT.

This clonotype was counted many times. The chain links TRBV7-8 to TRBJ2-3; tentatively, D is TRBD1 (5 bases). Trimming pared 4 bases from V and 4 bases from J, leaving 15 bases between. The CDR3 covers 15 residues. From germline, CDR1 is SGHVS and CDR2 FQNEAQ. DNA for the CDR3: TGTGCCAGCAGCTCGCTCGACAGTTTACCAGATACGCAGTATTTT. This sequence encodes CASSSLDSLPDTQYF.